Presented here are 23 T cell receptor beta chains from one specimen sequenced in a study of blood T cells in healthy people across ages. Primers used in a second PCR of roughly 7 to 12 cycles were a sample-barcoded 5' primer and a J-beta primer mix. TCRdb re-called the 5' RACE reads with MiXCR, one entry per CDR3 protein. The data hold around 780,000 distinct CDR3 sequences, with 20% to 30% observed a single time. These data were also filed under a second study, of T cells of mothers and their children.

The sequencing input was blood. Receptors originate from a boy aged 5-17 years in good health.

V and J are TRBV29-1 and TRBJ2-5; 10 bases line up with TRBD1. Near its end, the DNA agrees better with TRBJ2-7, so the J call may be wrong. Germline loops: CDR1 SQVTM, CDR2 ANQGSEA. This CDR3 has 13 residues. CDR3 DNA sequence: TGCAGCGTGAGGACAGGGGGCTCCTACGAGCAGTACTTC. Translating it yields CSVRTGGSYEQYF.

The chain is built from TRBV2 and TRBJ2-5; possible D gene TRBD2, 6 bases. The CDR3 sequence is 16 residues long. The germline V and J ends were trimmed by 7 bases and 2 bases, with 20 bases remaining between them. Germline V gives CDR1 SNHLY, CDR2 FYNNEI. The chain's CDR3 is CASTLASAGLQETQYF. DNA of the CDR3: TGTGCCAGCACCCTGGCTAGCGCAGGTTTACAAGAGACCCAGTACTTC.

The rearrangement links TRBV12-3 or TRBV12-4 to TRBJ1-2; D is possibly TRBD1 (6 bases). This CDR3 contains 15 residues. V gave up 2 bases and J gave up 2 bases, with 12 bases separating them. The DNA of the CDR3 is TGTGCCAGCAGTTTAAAGGCAGGGGCGAACTATGGCTACACCTTC. It encodes CASSLKAGANYGYTF.

This clonotype has more than one count but fewer than ten. The chain carries TRBV5-1 and TRBJ1-2, with a tentative D call TRBD1 (6 bases). Trimming shortened V by 0 bases and J by 2 bases, and 11 bases separated the two germline ends. The CDR3 runs 15 residues. The germline V gene has CDR1 SGHRS and CDR2 YFSETQ. CDR3 region: CASSLVTGKNYGYTF. The DNA for the CDR3 is TGCGCCAGCAGCTTGGTTACAGGGAAAAACTATGGCTACACCTTC.

The rearrangement joins TRBV20-1 to TRBJ2-5; TRBD1 is a possible D gene (7 bases). Near its end, the DNA agrees better with TRBJ2-7, so the J call may be wrong. Germline lookup yields CDR1 DFQATT and CDR2 SNEGSKA (reference sequence). The CDR3 loop spans 15 amino acids. CDR3 in DNA: TGCAGTGCCCACATCCGACAGGGAGGCAGGCACGAGCAGTACTTC. This translates into CSAHIRQGGRHEQYF.

This clonotype has more than one count but fewer than ten. The rearrangement joins TRBV27 to TRBJ2-7, with D perhaps TRBD1 (6 bases). Per germline, CDR1 MNHEY and CDR2 SMNVEV (reference sequence). The CDR3 consists of 14 residues. V lost 4 bases, J lost 4 bases, and 14 bases lay in between. CDR3: CASSYRVGRYEQYF. The CDR3, as DNA: TGTGCCAGCAGTTACAGGGTTGGACGGTACGAGCAGTACTTC.

The V gene is TRBV20-1, the J gene TRBJ2-3, with D perhaps matching TRBD1 or TRBD2 (5 bases each). CDR1 DFQATT and CDR2 SNEGSKA come from the germline V gene (reference sequence). This CDR3 spans 16 amino acids. Deletions cut 0 bases from V and 2 bases from J, with 15 bases between. The CDR3 reads CSARDPGRGFTDTQYF. The CDR3, as DNA: TGCAGTGCTAGAGATCCGGGACGGGGTTTCACAGATACGCAGTATTTT.

In its sample, this clonotype was seen a few times. The chain joins TRBV12-3 or TRBV12-4 to TRBJ2-7; 7 bases are shared with TRBD2. The trim removed 6 bases at V and 1 base at J, leaving 9 bases unmatched. The CDR3 sequence is 15 residues long. CDR3 protein: CASRPRGDGSYEQYF. The CDR3 region has the DNA TGTGCCAGCAGGCCTCGGGGGGACGGGTCCTACGAGCAGTACTTC.

The rearrangement uses TRBV20-1 and TRBJ2-5; D gene uncertain. The J call could be wrong; TRBJ2-7 is a better fit for the DNA end. Per germline, CDR1 DFQATT and CDR2 SNEGSKA (reference sequence). The CDR3 runs 11 residues. CDR3: CSARDIDEQYF. The CDR3 DNA sequence: TGCAGTGCTAGAGATATAGACGAGCAGTACTTC.

The chain uses TRBV12-3 or TRBV12-4 and TRBJ1-5, with 7 bases that match TRBD1. V was pared by 5 bases and J by 10 bases, with 8 bases of the junction left unmatched. The length of the CDR3 is 13 residues. In DNA form, the CDR3 reads TGTGCCAGCAGTCCAGGGGGGGGAGGACCCCAGCATTTT. Its protein product is CASSPGGGGPQHF.

This chain connects TRBV5-6 to TRBJ1-2, with 7 bases fitting TRBD1. The CDR3 sequence is 15 residues long. CDR1 is SGHDT and CDR2 is YYEEEE in the germline V gene. Trimming took 1 base from V and 6 from J; bases not matched to a gene: 9. The CDR3 nucleotides read TGTGCCAGCAGCTTGAATCGACAGGGAGGAAATGGCTACACCTTC. Its translation is CASSLNRQGGNGYTF.

The chain joins TRBV7-9 to TRBJ1-3, with D uncertain. Germline V gives CDR1 SEHNR, CDR2 FQNEAQ (reference sequence). CDR3 length: 16 residues. Trimming shortened V by 4 bases and J by 0 bases, and 13 bases separated the two germline ends. The CDR3 loop reads CASSSQKINSGNTIYF. The CDR3 bases are TGTGCCAGCAGCTCTCAAAAGATAAACTCTGGAAACACCATATATTTT.

The gene calls are TRBV20-1 and TRBJ2-5; 14 bases are a match to TRBD2. Germline V CDR1 and CDR2: DFQATT, SNEGSKA (reference sequence). This CDR3 is built from 15 residues. V shed 5 bases and J 5 bases; nucleotides not matched to a gene: 7. In nucleotides, the CDR3 is TGCAGTGCTGGTCCGGGACTAGCGGGGGAGGAGACCCAGTACTTC. Amino acids: CSAGPGLAGEETQYF.

The chain recombines TRBV29-1 with TRBJ1-1, with a tentative D call TRBD1 (5 bases). The CDR3 extends over 14 amino acids. Trimming removed 2 bases from V and 6 bases from J, with 16 bases in between. CDR1 is SQVTM and CDR2 is ANQGSEA in the germline V gene. The CDR3 DNA follows: TGCAGCGTTGAAATAGGGGCGGGGAGGCCTGAAGCTTTCTTT. Protein sequence: CSVEIGAGRPEAFF.

V gene TRBV4-1 combines with J gene TRBJ1-2; D remains unclear. V was pared by 0 bases and J by 1 base, with 12 bases between. This CDR3 has 16 residues. The germline V gene encodes CDR1 MGHRA and CDR2 YSYEKL. CDR3 protein: CASSQDSRELNYGYTF. Here the CDR3 DNA reads TGCGCCAGCAGCCAAGATTCGAGGGAACTTAACTATGGCTACACCTTC.

This clonotype was seen a single time. The chain links TRBV7-9 to TRBJ2-7, with 11 bases lining up with TRBD2. The DNA end favors TRBJ2-1, so the J call may be wrong. The length of the CDR3 is 14 residues. Germline CDR1 is SEHNR and CDR2 is FQNEAQ (reference sequence). CDR3 DNA sequence: TGTGCCAGCAGCCGGACTAGCGGGCCGAATGAGCAGTTCTTC. It codes for CASSRTSGPNEQFF.

The chain combines TRBV9 with TRBJ2-7, with a tentative D call TRBD1 (6 bases). The last part of the DNA fits TRBJ2-5 better; the J call may be wrong. The CDR3 runs 14 residues. The germline CDR1 and CDR2 sequences are SGDLS and YYNGEE. CDR3 DNA: TGTGCCAGCAGTTGGACAGACAGGAAAGAGACCCAGTACTTC. Translated, it gives CASSWTDRKETQYF.

This clonotype occurred a few times. The chain employs TRBV5-1 and TRBJ2-2; D is unresolved. This CDR3 contains 14 residues. Germline assignment: CDR1 SGHRS and CDR2 YFSETQ. Trimming pared 2 bases from V and 1 base from J, leaving 6 bases between. The CDR3 reads CASSFKMNTGELFF. In DNA, the CDR3 is TGCGCCAGCAGCTTTAAGATGAACACCGGGGAGCTGTTTTTT.

This clonotype has just a few counts. The rearrangement uses TRBV7-2 and TRBJ2-4; no firm D call. V was clipped by 1 base and J by 1 base, with 8 bases between them. Germline CDR1 reads SGHTA; CDR2 reads FQGNSA. The CDR3 totals 15 residues. The CDR3 DNA reads TGTGCCAGCAGCTTAGACTTGGGGGCCAAAAACATTCAGTACTTC. Translation gives CASSLDLGAKNIQYF.

A few counts support this clonotype. The chain carries TRBV10-3 and TRBJ2-5, with 9 bases matching TRBD2. The CDR3 has 15 residues. V dropped 8 bases and J dropped 5; count of bases not matched to a gene: 12. Germline CDR1 is ENHRY and CDR2 is SYGVKD. DNA of the CDR3: TGTGCCATCTCCCCACTCAGCGGGGGGCGGGAGACCCAGTACTTC. It yields the protein CAISPLSGGRETQYF.

The chain carries TRBV14 and TRBJ2-5, with a weak D call TRBD2 (5 bases). The DNA matches TRBJ2-1 better at its end, which makes the J call doubtful. The CDR3 runs 13 residues. The germline CDR1 and CDR2 sequences are SGHDN and FVKESK. Here the CDR3 reads CASSPGIRPRQFF. The CDR3 region has the DNA TGTGCCAGCAGCCCGGGGATCCGCCCCCGGCAGTTCTTC.

The sample holds a few counts of this clonotype. The chain is built from TRBV29-1 and TRBJ2-7, with 9 bases identical to TRBD1. This CDR3 region has 12 residues. Germline V lookup: CDR1 SQVTM, CDR2 ANQGSEA. V was clipped by 6 bases and J by 4 bases; unmatched bases: 4. CDR3 coding DNA: TGCAGCGTGTCCGGGACAGGGTACGAGCAGTACTTC. It yields the protein CSVSGTGYEQYF.

Comments on this clonotype: One end of the junction fails to match germline, which may point to a read error. J is TRBJ1-1 and V is TRBV3-1; D unclear. CDR3 length: 14 amino acids. Germline-derived CDR1 and CDR2 are LGHDT and YNNKEL (reference sequence). In nucleotides, the CDR3 is TGTGCCAGCAGGGATGAAGGCTTGAACACTAAAGCTTTCTTT. This sequence encodes CASRDEGLNTKAFF.